This T cell receptor (beta chain) came from a study of blood T cell repertoires in COVID-19. Overall study context: The origin of the acute and convalescent COVID-19 samples was the United States, Italy and Spain. The cDNA or gDNA used as material had been derived from T cells, B-cell-depleted T cells, or PBMCs.

V shed 5 bases and J 3 bases; nucleotides not matched to a gene: 5. CDR3 length equals 15 residues. Germline CDR1 reads MNHEY; CDR2 reads SVGAGI. Under the authors' procedure: Quantification of nucleated cells was approximated via reference gene primer amplification. The protocol was immunoSEQ multiplex PCR, while the TCRdb copy is restricted to in-frame clones and leaves out a portion. V, J and clone size are taken as reported in that table, and D and trimming were inferred from the DNA itself. The table records around 72,000 clones, 88% of them present only once. This sequence joins TRBV6-5 and TRBJ1-5, with 9 bases aligning to TRBD1. Sequencing used peripheral blood. This TCR was sampled from a woman aged 70-85 years with acute or convalescent COVID-19. CDR3 sequence: CASSTDRGYNQPQHF. The CDR3 bases are TGTGCCAGCAGTACTGACAGGGGGTACAATCAGCCCCAGCATTTT.